Each of the 31 T cell receptor beta chains below was sequenced from the same sample in a study of somatic mutations in cytotoxic T cells in rheumatoid arthritis (dated by TCRdb to 2015 to 2018). Libraries were made using the immunoSEQ multiplex PCR assay. In TCRdb, the immuneACCESS table is reduced to in-frame sequences with V and J assigned. These tables do not hold every clone; where another copy was compared, an unresolved V gene accounts for under half, and the others remain unexplained. The sample contains nearly 20,000 clones, approximately 87% of them found a single time. The ten most abundant clones make up roughly 15% of the sample. The sequencing sample was made of CD8+ T cells sorted from blood. The receptor set was obtained from a man aged 40-49 years in good health.

V gene TRBV11-2 combines with J gene TRBJ2-7; TRBD2 matches 7 bases. The CDR3 totals 13 residues. Germline CDR1 reads SGHAT; CDR2 reads FQNNGV. The junction had 2 bases not matched to a gene; V was cut back by 3 bases and J by 3 bases. The CDR3 loop is CASSLGGDYEQYF. DNA of the CDR3: TGTGCCAGCAGCTTGGGGGGGGACTACGAGCAGTACTTC.

The genes are TRBV6-5 and TRBJ2-7, with D unclear. CDR3 length equals 14 residues. Germline CDR1 is MNHEY and CDR2 is SVGAGI. V lost 3 bases and J lost 0, with 9 bases in between. CDR3 loop: CASSYLRSSYEQYF. DNA of the CDR3: TGTGCCAGCAGTTATTTGAGGAGCTCCTACGAGCAGTACTTC.

The genes are TRBV5-1 and TRBJ2-5, with 12 nucleotides matching TRBD2. The J segment lost 1 base and the V segment lost 5 bases, leaving 6 bases of the junction unmatched. Germline loops: CDR1 SGHRS, CDR2 YFSETQ. This CDR3 region has 16 residues. The CDR3 DNA is TGCGCCAGCAGACGAGGACTAGCGGGGCCCCAAGAGACCCAGTACTTC. Translated: CASRRGLAGPQETQYF.

This chain connects TRBV27 to TRBJ2-3; 7 bases agree with TRBD2. The V gene end was trimmed by 2 bases and the J gene end by 2 bases; junction bases not matched to a gene: 10. The CDR3 totals 17 residues. From germline, CDR1 is MNHEY and CDR2 SMNVEV (reference sequence). The CDR3 loop reads CASSLKGSGGITDTQYF. The CDR3 nucleotides read TGTGCCAGCAGTTTAAAGGGGTCGGGGGGAATCACAGATACGCAGTATTTT.

This chain connects TRBV6-5 to TRBJ2-3; perhaps TRBD2 as D (6 bases). Looked up from germline, CDR1 is MNHEY and CDR2 is SVGAGI. Trimming took 6 bases from V and 0 from J, leaving 13 bases between them. This CDR3 region has 15 residues. The DNA of the CDR3 is TGTGCCAGCAGCCCCGGGACTTCTAGCACAGATACGCAGTATTTT. It yields the protein CASSPGTSSTDTQYF.

The J gene is TRBJ2-5, the V gene TRBV7-6; unclear D gene. The germline gives CDR1 SGHVS, CDR2 FNYEAQ. This CDR3 is 13 amino acids long. V was clipped by 5 bases and J by 4 bases, with 11 bases between them. The CDR3 loop is CASSPYERETQYF. As DNA, the CDR3 is TGTGCCAGCAGCCCCTATGAGAGAGAGACCCAGTACTTC.

The chain carries TRBV30 and TRBJ2-5; 7 positions agree with TRBD1. The J call is uncertain, as TRBJ2-7 better fits the DNA end. Per germline, CDR1 GTSNPN and CDR2 SVGIG (reference sequence). The CDR3 spans 13 residues. DNA for the CDR3: TGTGCCTGGAGTGACGACAGGGTCTACGAGCAGTACTTC. Translation: CAWSDDRVYEQYF.

This clone was counted a few times. The rearrangement links TRBV7-9 to TRBJ2-7, with 9 bases matching TRBD1. The germline V gene has CDR1 SEHNR and CDR2 FQNEAQ (reference sequence). There are 15 residues in the CDR3. Trimming took 3 bases from V and 2 from J; bases not matched to a gene: 5. The CDR3 is CASSLVDRGTYEQYF. The CDR3 DNA is TGTGCCAGCAGCTTGGTGGACAGGGGAACCTACGAGCAGTACTTC.

This sequence joins TRBV9 and TRBJ2-7; 7 bases are a match to TRBD2. The CDR3 spans 14 residues. Losses at the gene ends were 4 bases for V and 9 bases for J; bases not matched to a gene: 13. Germline V gene lookup returns CDR1 SGDLS and CDR2 YYNGEE. CDR3 in amino acids: CASSTGGGDQGQYF. The CDR3 DNA reads TGTGCCAGCAGCACCGGGGGAGGGGACCAAGGGCAGTACTTC.

This rearrangement joins TRBV11-2 to TRBJ2-1; 11 nucleotides agree with TRBD2. CDR1 is SGHAT and CDR2 is FQNNGV in the germline V gene. This CDR3 is built from 16 residues. V lost 4 bases to trimming and J lost 5 bases; unmatched junction nucleotides: 7. The CDR3 DNA follows: TGTGCCAGCAGCTGGACACAGACTAGCGGGAACAATGAGCAGTTCTTC. Its protein is CASSWTQTSGNNEQFF.

The chain is built from TRBV7-9 and TRBJ2-2; weak D call: TRBD2 (6 bases). Trimming cost V 6 bases and J 0 bases, with 20 bases left between them. The CDR3 spans 18 residues. Germline values: CDR1 SEHNR, CDR2 FQNEAQ (reference sequence). CDR3 loop: CASSHSLRGGTNTGELFF. CDR3 coding DNA: TGTGCCAGCAGTCATTCACTTAGGGGCGGGACGAACACCGGGGAGCTGTTTTTT.

The chain has TRBV28 and TRBJ2-7; TRBD1 is a possible D gene (5 bases). The CDR3 extends over 13 amino acids. From germline, CDR1 is MDHEN and CDR2 SYDVKM. Trimming shortened V by 6 bases and J by 3 bases, and 12 bases separated the two germline ends. The DNA for the CDR3 is TGTGCCAGCAGGGACACAAGACTCTACGAGCAGTACTTC. It codes for CASRDTRLYEQYF.

This clone was recorded only once. The chain has TRBV7-9 and TRBJ2-5; 9 bases agree with TRBD1. CDR1 is SEHNR and CDR2 is FQNEAQ in the germline V gene (reference sequence). The length of the CDR3 is 15 residues. Unmatched junction bases numbered 5, after V lost 1 base and J lost 5 bases. CDR3 coding DNA: TGTGCCAGCAGCTTAGGGACAGGGGAGGTCGAGACCCAGTACTTC. It yields the protein CASSLGTGEVETQYF.

V is TRBV6-7 and J is TRBJ1-5; tentatively, D is TRBD1 (5 bases). TRBV6-7 is annotated as an ORF whose role is uncertain. The CDR3 extends over 16 amino acids. The germline V and J ends were trimmed by 2 bases and 1 base, with 12 bases remaining between them. CDR3 nucleotide sequence: TGTGCCAGCAGTTACCCCCTGGCAGGGAGCAATCAGCCCCAGCATTTT. Amino acid sequence: CASSYPLAGSNQPQHF.

The chain uses TRBV7-2 and TRBJ1-3, with 7 bases aligning to TRBD1. The CDR3 sequence is 15 residues long. V dropped 6 bases and J dropped 0; count of bases not matched to a gene: 5. Germline V lookup: CDR1 SGHTA, CDR2 FQGNSA. The CDR3 loop reads CASRSNRGSGNTIYF. The CDR3 bases are TGTGCCAGCAGATCTAACAGGGGCTCTGGAAACACCATATATTTT.

This rearrangement joins TRBV7-3 to TRBJ2-7; 11 bases are a match to TRBD2. This CDR3 contains 15 residues. V shed 2 bases and J 4 bases; nucleotides not matched to a gene: 4. Looked up from germline, CDR1 is SGHTA and CDR2 is FQGTGA. The CDR3 sequence: CASSLSGTSGYEQYF. In DNA form, the CDR3 reads TGTGCCAGCAGCTTATCCGGGACTAGCGGATACGAGCAGTACTTC.

As to this clone: Other nucleotide sequences in the sample specify the same CDR3. The V gene is TRBV2, the J gene TRBJ2-7; D not resolved. This CDR3 comprises 11 residues. CDR1 SNHLY and CDR2 FYNNEI come from the germline V gene. Trimming removed 0 bases at V and 6 bases at J, with 3 bases between. In DNA, the CDR3 is TGTGCCAGCAGTGAAGCGGGCGAGCAGTACTTC. This gives the protein CASSEAGEQYF. Variable domain in full (rest from reference TRBV2 and TRBJ2-7): EPEVTQTPSHQVTQMGQEVILRCVPISNHLYFYWYRQILGQKVEFLVSFYNNEISEKSEIFDDQFSVERPDGSNFTLKIRSTKLEDSAMYFCASSEAGEQYFGPGTRLTVT.

The V and J genes are TRBV19 and TRBJ2-2; no clear D. This CDR3 region has 15 residues. V dropped 3 bases and J dropped 2 bases, with 10 bases sitting between them. The V gene's germline CDR1 is LNHDA and CDR2 SQIVND (reference sequence). Here the CDR3 reads CASSIGFLNTGELFF. The CDR3 DNA sequence: TGTGCCAGTAGTATTGGGTTTTTAAACACCGGGGAGCTGTTTTTT.

This clone showed up just once. This chain joins TRBV5-4 and TRBJ2-1, with 7 bases lining up with TRBD2. V shed 2 bases, J shed 5 bases, and the junction held 7 bases outside the gene matches. The germline gives CDR1 SGHNT, CDR2 YYREEE (reference sequence). The CDR3 extends over 15 amino acids. The CDR3 is CASSFGASGNNEQFF. Here the CDR3 DNA reads TGTGCCAGCAGCTTCGGAGCTAGCGGAAACAATGAGCAGTTCTTC.

The V and J genes are TRBV10-2 and TRBJ2-1; the D gene is possibly TRBD1 (10 bases). With 6 bases removed from V and 4 bases from J, the gap between germline ends came to 28 bases. Per germline, CDR1 WSHSY and CDR2 SAAADI. The CDR3 has 19 residues. CDR3 DNA sequence: TGCGCCAGCAGCAACTCGGGGACAGGGGTTAGCGGGAGATACAATGAGCAGTTCTTC. This codes for CASSNSGTGVSGRYNEQFF.

V usage is TRBV10-3 and J usage is TRBJ1-1, with 7 positions matching TRBD1. Unmatched junction bases numbered 5, after V lost 3 bases and J lost 1 base. Germline-derived CDR1 and CDR2 are ENHRY and SYGVKD. The CDR3 runs to 15 residues. The CDR3 spells CAISDRGVRNTEAFF. CDR3 sequence (DNA): TGTGCCATCAGTGACAGGGGGGTGAGGAACACTGAAGCTTTCTTT.

The J gene is TRBJ2-2, the V gene TRBV6-4; 8 bases map to TRBD2. Per germline, CDR1 MRHNA and CDR2 SNTAGT. Trimming at V came to 3 bases and at J to 1 base, leaving 1 base not matched to a gene. The CDR3 runs 15 residues. CDR3 sequence (DNA): TGTGCCAGCAGTGAAACTAGCGGGAACACCGGGGAGCTGTTTTTT. Translating it yields CASSETSGNTGELFF.

V is TRBV6-4 and J is TRBJ2-1; 10 bases are a match to TRBD2. Losses at the gene ends were 2 bases for V and 12 bases for J; bases not matched to a gene: 10. Germline V gives CDR1 MRHNA, CDR2 SNTAGT. The CDR3 has 15 amino acids. CDR3 in amino acids: CASSDGTSDSFGQFF. The CDR3 region has the DNA TGTGCCAGCAGTGACGGGACTAGCGACTCCTTCGGGCAGTTCTTC.

V is TRBV4-3 and J is TRBJ1-4; perhaps TRBD1 as D (5 bases). V gave up 1 base and J gave up 5 bases, with 17 bases separating them. From germline, CDR1 is LGHNA and CDR2 YSLEER. There are 17 residues in the CDR3. The chain's CDR3 is CASSQAVAGTLNEKLFF. The DNA for the CDR3 is TGCGCCAGCAGCCAAGCGGTCGCCGGGACTTTGAATGAAAAACTGTTTTTT.

This clone was detected once. This chain uses TRBV7-9 with TRBJ2-7, with TRBD2 matching over 7 bases. The length of the CDR3 is 16 residues. Germline CDR1 and CDR2: SEHNR and FQNEAQ (reference sequence). The J segment lost 2 bases and the V segment lost 4 bases, leaving 11 bases of the junction unmatched. This chain's CDR3 is CASSSEVAGVAYEQYF. The CDR3, as DNA: TGTGCCAGCAGCTCCGAAGTGGCGGGAGTGGCCTACGAGCAGTACTTC.

The CDR3 here is CASAEIRAGSSPTGELFF. The CDR3 DNA follows: TGTGCCAGCGCCGAAATCCGGGCGGGTTCTAGCCCGACCGGGGAGCTGTTTTTT. The chain uses TRBV27 and TRBJ2-2; D may be TRBD2 (5 bases). Germline CDR1 and CDR2: MNHEY and SMNVEV (reference sequence). V was cut by 8 bases and J by 5 bases, with 27 bases left in between. This CDR3 has 18 residues.

The CDR3 loop is CASSQETSGPTSRTDTQYF. As DNA, the CDR3 is TGCGCCAGCAGCCAAGAAACTAGCGGACCTACCTCTCGCACAGATACGCAGTATTTT. The rearrangement uses TRBV4-3 and TRBJ2-3; 8 nucleotides agree with TRBD2. J lost 1 base, V lost 0 bases, and 12 bases had no gene match. The CDR3 extends over 19 amino acids. Germline V gene data show CDR1 as LGHNA and CDR2 as YSLEER.

This clone appeared a single time. The CDR3 here is CSVEIGGQNYGYTF. For the CDR3, the DNA is TGCAGCGTTGAAATAGGAGGACAGAACTATGGCTACACCTTC. This rearrangement joins TRBV29-1 to TRBJ1-2, with D possibly TRBD1 on 6 matching bases. CDR3 length: 14 residues. The ends were cut back, 2 bases at V and 2 bases at J, with 12 bases in the middle. The germline gives CDR1 SQVTM, CDR2 ANQGSEA.

V usage is TRBV27 and J usage is TRBJ1-3; D possibly corresponds to TRBD1 (6 bases). The CDR3 runs to 16 residues. V was cut by 2 bases and J by 2 bases, with 13 bases left in between. CDR1 MNHEY and CDR2 SMNVEV come from the germline V gene (reference sequence). The CDR3 spells CASSLRGHRAGNTIYF. CDR3 bases: TGTGCCAGCAGTTTACGGGGGCATCGGGCTGGAAACACCATATATTTT.

This rearrangement joins TRBV9 to TRBJ2-7; D may be TRBD2 (5 bases). The germline V gene encodes CDR1 SGDLS and CDR2 YYNGEE. With 0 bases removed from V and 3 bases from J, the gap between germline ends came to 16 bases. The CDR3 contains 16 residues. CDR3 DNA: TGTGCCAGCAGCGTAGGAGGGTACACGGCAAACTACGAGCAGTACTTC. Encoded protein: CASSVGGYTANYEQYF.

J is TRBJ2-1 and V is TRBV27; D gene ambiguous. CDR1 and CDR2 (germline): MNHEY, SMNVEV (reference sequence). The CDR3 loop spans 12 amino acids. The ends were cut back, 6 bases at V and 4 bases at J, with 7 bases in the middle. This CDR3 is CASRLSYNEQFF. The CDR3, as DNA: TGTGCCAGCAGATTAAGTTACAATGAGCAGTTCTTC.